This T cell receptor beta chain was obtained from a study of T cell repertoires in aging, cancer and after chemotherapy. Study outcomes and limitations: Median generation probability rose over the chemotherapy interval in each cancer cohort, suggesting rebound thymic output.

Sample share makes this clonotype large. Its antigen is currently unknown. Peripheral blood genomic DNA, not sorted cells or RNA, was the template. The germline V gene encodes CDR1 SQVTM and CDR2 ANQGSEA. The junction had 6 bases not matched to a gene; V was cut back by 3 bases and J by 4 bases. There are 16 residues in the CDR3. A mixed TRB-A/B primer pool amplified rearranged TRB by multiplex touch-down PCR. MiXCR, run by TCRdb on the multiplex PCR reads, gives a single entry per CDR3 protein. The table records about 1,500 distinct CDR3 sequences, 21% of them present only once. This chain connects TRBV29-1 to TRBJ2-1; 13 bases map to TRBD2. This TCR was recovered from a human donor with a solid tumor. Sequenced material: blood. The DNA for the CDR3 is TGCAGCGTTGATCTCCGGACTAGCGGGAGTTACAATGAGCAGTTCTTC. It encodes CSVDLRTSGSYNEQFF.